The 30 T cell receptor beta chains below were found in one sample sequenced in a study of blood T cell repertoires in COVID-19. Libraries were prepared by immunoSEQ multiplex PCR; TCRdb keeps only in-frame clonotypes and omits some of them. The top ten hold roughly 2.2% of the sample, which has roughly 260,000 clones, 87% seen once. Sequenced sample: peripheral blood. The receptor set was obtained from a woman aged 50 to 60 who had recovered from COVID-19.

CDR3 nucleotides: TGTGCCAGCAGCTTGGGTTCGACTCGGGAGACCCAGTACTTC. The encoded protein is CASSLGSTRETQYF. This chain uses TRBV5-4 with TRBJ2-5, with D unresolved. V shed 0 bases and J shed 5 bases, with 11 bases lying between them. CDR1 SGHNT and CDR2 YYREEE come from the germline V gene (reference sequence). The CDR3 extends over 14 amino acids.

The chain couples TRBV19 to TRBJ1-6; D unclear. The V end lost 10 bases, the J end lost 6 bases, and 13 bases lay between the germline ends. CDR1 LNHDA and CDR2 SQIVND come from the germline V gene (reference sequence). The CDR3 is made up of 13 amino acids. CDR3 in DNA: TGTGCCACTGCCCCGAGCGGTAATTCACCCCTCCACTTT. Its translation is CATAPSGNSPLHF.

The chain recombines TRBV5-5 with TRBJ2-5; possibly TRBD2 for D (7 bases). Germline-derived CDR1 and CDR2 are SGHKS and YYEKEE (reference sequence). Trimming pared 2 bases from V and 1 base from J, leaving 21 bases between. CDR3 size: 18 residues. The chain's CDR3 is CASSFGFEGGRPQETQYF. In nucleotides, the CDR3 is TGTGCCAGCAGCTTCGGGTTCGAGGGGGGGCGCCCCCAAGAGACCCAGTACTTC. The full variable domain, completed using reference TRBV5-5 and TRBJ2-5, is DAGVTQSPTHLIKTRGQQVTLRCSPISGHKSVSWYQQVLGQGPQFIFQYYEKEERGRGNFPDRFSARQFPNYSSELNVNALLLGDSALYLCASSFGFEGGRPQETQYFGPGTRLLVL.

The chain links TRBV5-6 to TRBJ1-1; D uncertain. Trimming removed 4 bases at V and 4 bases at J, with 17 bases between. The germline gives CDR1 SGHDT, CDR2 YYEEEE. This CDR3 region has 15 residues. CDR3 sequence: CASSLASDFTTEAFF. The CDR3 coding sequence is TGTGCCAGCAGCCTAGCCTCGGACTTTACCACTGAAGCTTTCTTT.

This sequence joins TRBV5-1 and TRBJ2-2, with 11 positions matching TRBD2. The germline V gene encodes CDR1 SGHRS and CDR2 YFSETQ. The CDR3 runs 15 residues. J was trimmed by 4 bases and V by 9 bases; bases with no gene match: 8. CDR3 nucleotides: TGCGCCACTTCTACTAGCGGGAGTTTCACCGGGGAGCTGTTTTTT. It specifies CATSTSGSFTGELFF.

The CDR3 reads CASSLFGGSYEQYF. The DNA of the CDR3 is TGTGCCAGCAGCTTATTTGGCGGGAGCTACGAGCAGTACTTC. The rearrangement joins TRBV7-2 to TRBJ2-7, with TRBD2 identical over 7 bases. Germline values: CDR1 SGHTA, CDR2 FQGNSA. With V trimmed by 2 bases and J by 3 bases, 4 bases remained unmatched. The CDR3 extends over 14 amino acids.

This chain uses TRBV7-2 with TRBJ1-2; TRBD1 might be the D (6 bases). The CDR3 consists of 15 residues. V lost 4 bases and J 4 bases, leaving 16 bases between the germline ends. The germline CDR1 and CDR2 sequences are SGHTA and FQGNSA. CDR3 nucleotides: TGTGCCAGCAGCTCATCCAGGGGATCGGGCTATGGCTACACCTTC. Protein sequence: CASSSSRGSGYGYTF. Combining the CDR3 with reference TRBV7-2 and TRBJ1-2 gives the whole variable domain GAGVSQSPSNKVTEKGKDVELRCDPISGHTALYWYRQSLGQGLEFLIYFQGNSAPDKSGLPSDRFSAERTGGSVSTLTIQRTQQEDSAVYLCASSSSRGSGYGYTFGSGTRLTVV.

The chain carries TRBV7-2 and TRBJ2-7; 9 bases are shared with TRBD2. The CDR3 consists of 20 residues. Germline V lookup: CDR1 SGHTA, CDR2 FQGNSA. V was pared by 0 bases and J by 5 bases, with 20 bases of the junction left unmatched. The CDR3 loop is CASSLAPFEREEALSDEQYF. For the CDR3, the DNA is TGTGCCAGCAGCTTAGCGCCGTTTGAGCGGGAGGAGGCCCTCAGCGACGAGCAGTACTTC.

The chain couples TRBV12-5 to TRBJ1-2, with D uncertain. Trimming removed 6 bases at V and 3 bases at J, with 14 bases between. Germline V gene data show CDR1 as LGHNT and CDR2 as FRNRAP. The CDR3 runs 14 residues. CDR3 coding DNA: TGTGCTAGTGGCCCGGGAGGGAACGACTATGGCTACACCTTC. It translates to CASGPGGNDYGYTF.

This clone was found a few times. J is TRBJ2-1 and V is TRBV24-1, with 12 bases matching TRBD2. Germline V gives CDR1 KGHDR, CDR2 SFDVKD. With V trimmed by 4 bases and J by 0 bases, 9 bases remained unmatched. The CDR3 sequence is 19 residues long. This CDR3 is CATSEGLAGPHSSYNEQFF. The CDR3 DNA reads as TGTGCCACCAGTGAAGGACTAGCGGGGCCACATAGCTCCTACAATGAGCAGTTCTTC.

The chain combines TRBV9 with TRBJ2-3; perhaps TRBD2 as D (6 bases). Germline V gene lookup returns CDR1 SGDLS and CDR2 YYNGEE. The CDR3 totals 16 residues. The V end lost 4 bases, the J end lost 6 bases, and 21 bases lay between the germline ends. As DNA, the CDR3 is TGTGCCAGCAGCCCAACTTCGGCGGGATCGTCCGATACGCAGTATTTT. Translated, it gives CASSPTSAGSSDTQYF.

The chain has TRBV4-1 and TRBJ2-7; 7 nucleotides line up with TRBD1. Germline-derived CDR1 and CDR2 are MGHRA and YSYEKL. Trimming took 3 bases from V and 2 from J; bases not matched to a gene: 4. The CDR3 has 14 amino acids. The CDR3: CASSQRTGTYEQYF. The CDR3 DNA sequence: TGCGCCAGCAGCCAGAGGACAGGCACCTACGAGCAGTACTTC.

The V and J genes are TRBV9 and TRBJ2-5; TRBD2 matches 7 bases. CDR3 length: 15 residues. J was trimmed by 5 bases and V by 0 bases; bases with no gene match: 7. Germline V gene sequence: CDR1 SGDLS, CDR2 YYNGEE. As DNA, the CDR3 is TGTGCCAGCAGCGTAGTGGGCGGGAGAGGTGAGACCCAGTACTTC. It specifies CASSVVGGRGETQYF.

This clone was found once. The chain couples TRBV15 to TRBJ2-7, with 11 bases that match TRBD2. In germline, CDR1 is LNHNV, CDR2 YYDKDF (reference sequence). The CDR3 length is 15 residues. Trimming took 1 base from V and 4 from J; bases not matched to a gene: 3. CDR3 protein: CATSRATSGTYEQYF. The CDR3 DNA follows: TGTGCCACCAGCAGAGCGACTAGCGGGACGTACGAGCAGTACTTC.

The chain carries TRBV15 and TRBJ1-4; D is unresolved. The CDR3 loop spans 13 amino acids. Trimming took off 1 base at V and 7 bases at J, with 7 bases between the two ends. Germline CDR1 LNHNV, CDR2 YYDKDF (reference sequence). The CDR3 DNA sequence: TGTGCCACCAGCAGAGCCCGAGGTGAAAAACTGTTTTTT. Residues: CATSRARGEKLFF.

This clone appeared a single time. V and J are TRBV27 and TRBJ2-5; possible D gene TRBD2, 6 bases. Trimming removed 6 bases at V and 4 bases at J, with 9 bases between. The CDR3 extends over 12 amino acids. The germline V gene encodes CDR1 MNHEY and CDR2 SMNVEV (reference sequence). The CDR3, as DNA: TGTGCCAGCAGGGGACTGGGAGAGACCCAGTACTTC. This gives the protein CASRGLGETQYF.

The chain uses TRBV5-1 and TRBJ1-5; D is unclear. The germline CDR1 and CDR2 sequences are SGHRS and YFSETQ. The CDR3 runs 13 residues. The germline V and J ends were trimmed by 0 bases and 5 bases, with 6 bases remaining between them. CDR3 amino acids: CASSLDMYQPQHF. The CDR3, as DNA: TGCGCCAGCAGCTTGGATATGTATCAGCCCCAGCATTTT.

The count of this clone is one. V gene TRBV5-6 combines with J gene TRBJ1-2; 8 nucleotides match TRBD1. The J segment lost 4 bases and the V segment lost 4 bases, leaving 12 bases of the junction unmatched. In germline, CDR1 is SGHDT, CDR2 YYEEEE. The CDR3 has 16 amino acids. The CDR3 loop is CASSPSTGGFLYGYTF. The CDR3, as DNA: TGTGCCAGCAGCCCCTCCACAGGGGGATTTCTCTATGGCTACACCTTC.

As DNA, the CDR3 is TGTGCCAGCTACTCTAGCGGGAGGCTGTTCTTC. Protein sequence: CASYSSGRLFF. The rearrangement joins TRBV27 to TRBJ2-1; 11 bases are shared with TRBD2. The CDR3 has 11 amino acids. The germline V gene encodes CDR1 MNHEY and CDR2 SMNVEV (reference sequence). V was clipped by 8 bases and J by 15 bases; unmatched bases: 6.

This chain uses TRBV7-3 with TRBJ1-1; 8 bases are shared with TRBD1. V lost 4 bases and J lost 4; bases outside the gene matches: 17. The CDR3 has 18 amino acids. CDR1 SGHTA and CDR2 FQGTGA come from the germline V gene. The CDR3 DNA follows: TGTGCCAGCAGCTCTTTTTGGGGACAGGAGATATGGGGCACTGAAGCTTTCTTT. Translated, it gives CASSSFWGQEIWGTEAFF.

The rearrangement joins TRBV6-2 or TRBV6-3 to TRBJ2-4; 9 nucleotides line up with TRBD1. V shed 4 bases and J 9 bases; nucleotides not matched to a gene: 1. This CDR3 is built from 12 residues. Germline V gene lookup returns CDR1 MNHEY and CDR2 SVGEGT. CDR3 bases: TGTGCCAGCAGTTGGGACAGGGTCATTCAGTACTTC. This sequence encodes CASSWDRVIQYF.

This clone was counted between two and nine times. The chain couples TRBV5-5 to TRBJ2-7, with 11 bases matching TRBD2. Per the germline V gene, CDR1 is SGHKS and CDR2 is YYEKEE (reference sequence). CDR3 size: 15 residues. Trimming removed 5 bases from V and 5 bases from J; junction bases left unmatched: 9. Here the CDR3 DNA reads TGTGCCAGCAGTTTCCTACCGGGACTAGCGGACGAGCAGTACTTC. Translated, it gives CASSFLPGLADEQYF. Supplemented by reference TRBV5-5 and TRBJ2-7, the full variable domain reads DAGVTQSPTHLIKTRGQQVTLRCSPISGHKSVSWYQQVLGQGPQFIFQYYEKEERGRGNFPDRFSARQFPNYSSELNVNALLLGDSALYLCASSFLPGLADEQYFGPGTRLTVT.

The chain couples TRBV7-3 to TRBJ2-1, with 10 bases aligning to TRBD1. Trimming cost V 0 bases and J 7 bases; bases outside gene matches: 15. The length of the CDR3 is 19 residues. CDR1 is SGHTA, CDR2 FQGTGA, per germline. In DNA, the CDR3 is TGTGCCAGCAGCTTAACCCCGGGACAGGGGCCTTTCGGAGGGAATGAGCAGTTCTTC. Its translation: CASSLTPGQGPFGGNEQFF.

The V and J genes are TRBV7-2 and TRBJ1-2; D remains unclear. The V end lost 11 bases, the J end lost 3 bases, and 16 bases lay between the germline ends. Looked up from germline, CDR1 is SGHTA and CDR2 is FQGNSA. This CDR3 region has 13 residues. CDR3: CASNPTGDYGYTF. For the CDR3, the DNA is TGTGCCTCAAACCCAACGGGAGACTATGGCTACACCTTC. Full variable domain (remainder filled in from reference TRBV7-2 and TRBJ1-2): GAGVSQSPSNKVTEKGKDVELRCDPISGHTALYWYRQSLGQGLEFLIYFQGNSAPDKSGLPSDRFSAERTGGSVSTLTIQRTQQEDSAVYLCASNPTGDYGYTFGSGTRLTVV.

The rearrangement uses TRBV9 and TRBJ1-2; the D gene is possibly TRBD1 (5 bases). V shed 4 bases and J shed 7 bases, with 17 bases lying between them. Germline V gene sequence: CDR1 SGDLS, CDR2 YYNGEE. This CDR3 region has 14 residues. The CDR3 DNA is TGTGCCAGCAGCCACACGAGTCAGGGAAGTGGCTACACCTTC. This codes for CASSHTSQGSGYTF. Looking up the rest from reference TRBV9 and TRBJ1-2 gives the full variable domain: DSGVTQTPKHLITATGQRVTLRCSPRSGDLSVYWYQQSLDQGLQFLIQYYNGEERAKGNILERFSAQQFPDLHSELNLSSLELGDSALYFCASSHTSQGSGYTFGSGTRLTVV.

This clone occurred once. V and J are TRBV9 and TRBJ1-5; a weak D match, TRBD1 (6 bases). The CDR3 covers 16 residues. V lost 4 bases, J lost 2 bases, and 16 bases lay in between. Germline-derived CDR1 and CDR2 are SGDLS and YYNGEE. The CDR3 sequence: CASSHPHDRRNQPQHF. The DNA for the CDR3 is TGTGCCAGCAGCCACCCCCACGACAGGCGCAATCAGCCCCAGCATTTT.

This CDR3 reads CASSLLAGGPDTQYF. The CDR3 DNA reads TGTGCCAGCAGCTTACTAGCGGGGGGGCCAGATACGCAGTATTTT. V usage is TRBV7-2 and J usage is TRBJ2-3; 12 positions match TRBD2. The ends lost 2 bases at V and 4 bases at J; junction bases unmatched: 1. There are 15 residues in the CDR3. Germline-derived CDR1 and CDR2 are SGHTA and FQGNSA.

V and J are TRBV28 and TRBJ1-2; D is uncertain. Trimming pared 3 bases from V and 4 bases from J, leaving 15 bases between. The CDR3 has 15 amino acids. From germline, CDR1 is MDHEN and CDR2 SYDVKM. CDR3 protein: CASSFLGRLTYGYTF. CDR3 DNA: TGTGCCAGCAGTTTCTTGGGCAGGCTTACCTATGGCTACACCTTC.

The rearrangement links TRBV29-1 to TRBJ2-7, with 7 bases lining up with TRBD1. The CDR3 consists of 12 residues. Germline V gene sequence: CDR1 SQVTM, CDR2 ANQGSEA. Trimming at V came to 7 bases and at J to 6 bases, leaving 9 bases not matched to a gene. CDR3 loop: CSGGDRVREQYF. CDR3 DNA sequence: TGCAGCGGCGGCGACAGGGTTCGCGAGCAGTACTTC.

This chain joins TRBV5-4 and TRBJ1-6; 9 nucleotides match TRBD1. The CDR3 runs to 15 residues. J lost 9 bases, V lost 4 bases, and 8 bases had no gene match. The germline V gene encodes CDR1 SGHNT and CDR2 YYREEE (reference sequence). CDR3 protein: CASSPGQGLGSPLHF. For the CDR3, the DNA is TGTGCCAGCAGCCCGGGACAGGGCTTAGGTTCACCCCTCCACTTT.